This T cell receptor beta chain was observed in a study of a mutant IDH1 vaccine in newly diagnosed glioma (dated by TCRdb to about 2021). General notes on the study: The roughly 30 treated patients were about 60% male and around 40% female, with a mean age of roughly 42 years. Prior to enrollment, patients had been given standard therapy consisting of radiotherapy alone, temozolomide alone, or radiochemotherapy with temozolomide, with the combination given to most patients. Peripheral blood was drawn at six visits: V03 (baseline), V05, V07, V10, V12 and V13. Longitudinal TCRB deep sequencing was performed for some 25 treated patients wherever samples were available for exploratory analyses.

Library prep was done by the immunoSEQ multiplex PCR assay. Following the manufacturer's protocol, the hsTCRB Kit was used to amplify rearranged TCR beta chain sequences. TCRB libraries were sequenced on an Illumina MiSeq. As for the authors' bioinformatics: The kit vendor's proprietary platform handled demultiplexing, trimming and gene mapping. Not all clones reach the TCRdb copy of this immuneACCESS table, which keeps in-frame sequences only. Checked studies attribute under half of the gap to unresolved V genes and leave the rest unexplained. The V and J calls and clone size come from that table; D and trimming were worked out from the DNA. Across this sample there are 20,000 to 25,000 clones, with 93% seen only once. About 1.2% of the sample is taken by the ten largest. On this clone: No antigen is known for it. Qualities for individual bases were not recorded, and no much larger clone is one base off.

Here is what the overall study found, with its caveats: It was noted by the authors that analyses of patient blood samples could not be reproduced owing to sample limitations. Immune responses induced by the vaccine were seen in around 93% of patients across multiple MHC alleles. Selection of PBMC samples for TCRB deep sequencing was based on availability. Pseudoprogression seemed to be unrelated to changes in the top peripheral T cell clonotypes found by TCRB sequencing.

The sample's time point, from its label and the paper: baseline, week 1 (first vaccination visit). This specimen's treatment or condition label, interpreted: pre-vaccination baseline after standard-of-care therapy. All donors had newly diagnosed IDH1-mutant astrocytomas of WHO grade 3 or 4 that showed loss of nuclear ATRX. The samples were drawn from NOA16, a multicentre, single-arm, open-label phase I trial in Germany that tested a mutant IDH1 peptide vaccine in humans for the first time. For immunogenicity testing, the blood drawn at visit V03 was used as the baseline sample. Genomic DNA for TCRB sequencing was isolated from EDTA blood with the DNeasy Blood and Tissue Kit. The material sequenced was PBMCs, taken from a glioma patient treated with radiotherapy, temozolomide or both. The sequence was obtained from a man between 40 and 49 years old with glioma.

The DNA sequence is given as TGTGCCAGCAGCAGGGACAGAAGTAATGAAGCTTTCTTT. It translates as CASSRDRSNEAFF. The receptor chain draws on TRBV7-2 and TRBJ1-1, and 7 junctional nucleotides match TRBD1. V ends up 5 bases short and J 7 bases short, with an unmatched junction base count of 7. CDR1 and CDR2 are drawn from the germline V gene: SGHTA, FQGNSA. CDR3 length: 13 amino acids, cysteine to phenylalanine. Only the CDR3 portion is preserved as DNA: 39 bases, with reading frame beginning at the first base.